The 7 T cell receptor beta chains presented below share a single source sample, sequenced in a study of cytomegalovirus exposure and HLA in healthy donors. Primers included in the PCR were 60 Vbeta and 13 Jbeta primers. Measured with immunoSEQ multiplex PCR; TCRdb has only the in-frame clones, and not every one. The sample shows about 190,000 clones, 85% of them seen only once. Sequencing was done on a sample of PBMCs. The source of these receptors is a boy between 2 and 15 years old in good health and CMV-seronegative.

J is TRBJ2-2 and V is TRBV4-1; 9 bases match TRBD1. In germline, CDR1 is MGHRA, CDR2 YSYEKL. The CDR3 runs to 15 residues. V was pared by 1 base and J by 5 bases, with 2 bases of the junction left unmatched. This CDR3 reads CASSQGQGETGELFF. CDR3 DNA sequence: TGCGCCAGCAGCCAAGGACAGGGGGAAACCGGGGAGCTGTTTTTT.

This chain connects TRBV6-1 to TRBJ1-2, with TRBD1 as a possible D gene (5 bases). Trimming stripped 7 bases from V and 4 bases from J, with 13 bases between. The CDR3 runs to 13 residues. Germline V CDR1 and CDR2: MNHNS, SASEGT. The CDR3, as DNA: TGTGCCAGCATTCAGGGTGGTGCCTATGGCTACACCTTC. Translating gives CASIQGGAYGYTF.

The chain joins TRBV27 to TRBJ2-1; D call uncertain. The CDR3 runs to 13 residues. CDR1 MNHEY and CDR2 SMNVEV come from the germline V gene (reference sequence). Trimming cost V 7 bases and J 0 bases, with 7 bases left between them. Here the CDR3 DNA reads TGTGCCAGCACCGGTCGCTCCTACAATGAGCAGTTCTTC. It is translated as CASTGRSYNEQFF.

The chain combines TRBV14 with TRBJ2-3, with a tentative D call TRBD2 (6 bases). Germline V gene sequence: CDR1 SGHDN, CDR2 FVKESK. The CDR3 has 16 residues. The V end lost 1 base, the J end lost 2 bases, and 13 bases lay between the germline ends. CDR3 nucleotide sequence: TGTGCCAGCAGCCAAGCGGGAGCAGAACTCACAGATACGCAGTATTTT. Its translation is CASSQAGAELTDTQYF.

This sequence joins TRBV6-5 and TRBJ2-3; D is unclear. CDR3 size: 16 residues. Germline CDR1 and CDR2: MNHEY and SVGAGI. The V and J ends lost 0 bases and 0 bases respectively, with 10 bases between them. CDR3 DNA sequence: TGTGCCAGCAGTTACTCGGCCACTACTAGCACAGATACGCAGTATTTT. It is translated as CASSYSATTSTDTQYF.

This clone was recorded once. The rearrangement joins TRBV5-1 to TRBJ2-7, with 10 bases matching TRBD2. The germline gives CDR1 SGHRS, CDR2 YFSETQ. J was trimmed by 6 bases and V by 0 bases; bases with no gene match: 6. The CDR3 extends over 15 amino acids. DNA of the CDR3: TGCGCCAGCAGCTTGGAAAGCGGGAGGGCTGGCGAGCAGTACTTC. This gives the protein CASSLESGRAGEQYF.

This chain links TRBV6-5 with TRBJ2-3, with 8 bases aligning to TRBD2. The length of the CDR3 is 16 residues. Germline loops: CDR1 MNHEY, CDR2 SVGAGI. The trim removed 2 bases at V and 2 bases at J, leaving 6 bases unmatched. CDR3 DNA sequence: TGTGCCAGCAGTTACGAAGCGGGAGCCTACACAGATACGCAGTATTTT. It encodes CASSYEAGAYTDTQYF.